The source of this TCR beta chain is a study of siplizumab effects on memory and regulatory T cells. TCRdb's copy holds only in-frame clones and misses some; the assay was immunoSEQ multiplex PCR. The profile covers more than 85,000 clones, with 90% to 95% appearing a single time and around 0.6% taken by the ten largest. This clone was observed once. Its matching antigen is unknown. General study findings and limits: For mappable alloreactive CD4+ clones, the mean Treg-derived fraction was 68.8% with siplizumab and about 26% in controls. No naive or memory phenotype could be assigned to roughly 80-95% of proliferating clones. Naive T cells were seemingly more diverse than memory cells, and major contributions to the alloresponse seemed to be made by them. Unstimulated subsets were the mapping target of only a minor fraction of alloreactive clones.

The V gene end was trimmed by 2 bases and the J gene end by 1 base; junction bases not matched to a gene: 2. This CDR3 has 16 amino acids. Germline CDR1 and CDR2: MGHRA and YSYEKL. The genes are TRBV4-1 and TRBJ2-2, with 9 nucleotides matching TRBD1. The TCR was taken from a human donor in good health. Sample: Tregs sorted from blood. CDR3 in DNA: TGCGCCAGCAGCCAATGGACAGGGGTGAACACCGGGGAGCTGTTTTTT. It yields the protein CASSQWTGVNTGELFF.